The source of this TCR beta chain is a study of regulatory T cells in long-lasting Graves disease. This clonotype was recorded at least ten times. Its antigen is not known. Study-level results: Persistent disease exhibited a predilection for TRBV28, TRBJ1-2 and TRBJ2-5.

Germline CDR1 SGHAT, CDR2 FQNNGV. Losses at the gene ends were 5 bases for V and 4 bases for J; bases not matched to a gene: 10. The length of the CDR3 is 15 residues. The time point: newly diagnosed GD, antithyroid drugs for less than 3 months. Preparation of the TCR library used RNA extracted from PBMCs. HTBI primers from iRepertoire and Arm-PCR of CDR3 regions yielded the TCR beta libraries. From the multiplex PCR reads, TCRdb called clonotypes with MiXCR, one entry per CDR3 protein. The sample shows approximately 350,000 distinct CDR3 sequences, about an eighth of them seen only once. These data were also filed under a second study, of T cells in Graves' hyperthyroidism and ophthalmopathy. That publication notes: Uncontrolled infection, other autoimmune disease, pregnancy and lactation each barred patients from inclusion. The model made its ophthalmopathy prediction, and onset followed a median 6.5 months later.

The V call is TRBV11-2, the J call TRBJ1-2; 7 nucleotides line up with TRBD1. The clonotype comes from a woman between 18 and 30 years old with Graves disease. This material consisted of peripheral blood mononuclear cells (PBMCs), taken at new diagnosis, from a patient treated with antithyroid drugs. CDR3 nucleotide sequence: TGTGCCAGCAGCGGCCGGGACAGCAAACTCTATGGCTACACCTTC. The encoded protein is CASSGRDSKLYGYTF.